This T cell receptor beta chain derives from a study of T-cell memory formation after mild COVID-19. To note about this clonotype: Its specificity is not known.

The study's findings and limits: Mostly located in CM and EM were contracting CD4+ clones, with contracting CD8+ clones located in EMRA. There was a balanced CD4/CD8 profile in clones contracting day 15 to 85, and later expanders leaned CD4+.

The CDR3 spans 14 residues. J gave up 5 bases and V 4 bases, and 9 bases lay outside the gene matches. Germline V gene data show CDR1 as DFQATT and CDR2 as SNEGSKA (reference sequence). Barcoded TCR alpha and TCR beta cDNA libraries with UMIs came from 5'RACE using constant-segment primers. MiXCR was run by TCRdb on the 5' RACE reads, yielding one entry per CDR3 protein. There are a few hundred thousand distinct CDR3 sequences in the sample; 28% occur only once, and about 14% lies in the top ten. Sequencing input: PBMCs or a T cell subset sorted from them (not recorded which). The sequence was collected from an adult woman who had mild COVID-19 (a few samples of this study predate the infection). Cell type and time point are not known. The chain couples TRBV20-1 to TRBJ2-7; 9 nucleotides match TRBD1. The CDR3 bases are TGCAGTGCTAACGTGGGGACAGGGACCCACGAGCAGTACTTC. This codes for CSANVGTGTHEQYF.